A single sample is the source of the 26 T cell receptor beta chains below, sequenced in a study of shared clonotypes between healthy human individuals. Naive CD8 isolation took CD45RO-negative cells positively selected for CCR7 and excluded terminally differentiated effector memory CD45RA+ cells. Assay: immunoSEQ multiplex PCR; the TCRdb copy retains only in-frame clones and omits some. The sample lists around 2.1 million clones, about 92% occurring once. Source material: naive CD8+ T cells from PBMCs. The source is a man between 18 and 29 years old in good health. Some clones in this sample may be carry-over from other donors' samples.

The chain combines TRBV7-9 with TRBJ2-1; no clear D gene. The CDR3 has 12 residues. Trimming shortened V by 5 bases and J by 9 bases, and 11 bases separated the two germline ends. The V gene's germline CDR1 is SEHNR and CDR2 FQNEAQ (reference sequence). The CDR3 reads CASSPSSGEQFF. The CDR3 nucleotides are TGTGCCAGCAGCCCATCGTCGGGTGAGCAGTTCTTC. Drawing the rest from reference TRBV7-9 and TRBJ2-1, the complete variable domain is DTGVSQNPRHKITKRGQNVTFRCDPISEHNRLYWYRQTLGQGPEFLTYFQNEAQLEKSRLLSDRFSAERPKGSFSTLEIQRTEQGDSAMYLCASSPSSGEQFFGPGTRLTVL.

The V call is TRBV6-1, the J call TRBJ2-7; D is uncertain. Trimming removed 0 bases at V and 2 bases at J, with 11 bases between. This CDR3 has 15 amino acids. The germline gives CDR1 MNHNS, CDR2 SASEGT. The CDR3 sequence: CASSEALQLAYEQYF. The CDR3 DNA reads as TGTGCCAGCAGTGAAGCGCTACAGTTAGCCTACGAGCAGTACTTC.

This chain links TRBV7-2 with TRBJ2-2; D is ambiguous. In germline, CDR1 is SGHTA, CDR2 FQGNSA. The CDR3 contains 12 residues. Deletions cut 8 bases from V and 7 bases from J, with 11 bases between. DNA of the CDR3: TGTGCCAGCCCCGGTCCCCGCGGGGAGCTGTTTTTT. Protein: CASPGPRGELFF. Looking up the rest from reference TRBV7-2 and TRBJ2-2 gives the full variable domain: GAGVSQSPSNKVTEKGKDVELRCDPISGHTALYWYRQSLGQGLEFLIYFQGNSAPDKSGLPSDRFSAERTGGSVSTLTIQRTQQEDSAVYLCASPGPRGELFFGEGSRLTVL.

This clone was seen a single time. The chain recombines TRBV27 with TRBJ2-1; 7 bases fit TRBD1. V trimming: 5 bases; J trimming: 10 bases; junction bases outside the gene matches: 8. The V gene's germline CDR1 is MNHEY and CDR2 SMNVEV (reference sequence). The CDR3 covers 13 residues. The CDR3 bases are TGTGCCAGCAGTCCGCGGACAGGCCAGGAGCAGTTCTTC. Translation: CASSPRTGQEQFF.

This clone was seen only once. The chain combines TRBV5-4 with TRBJ2-7; D possibly matches TRBD1 or TRBD2 (5 bases each). CDR3 length equals 14 residues. The V gene lost 4 bases and the J gene lost 3 bases, with 14 bases spanning the gap. Germline loops: CDR1 SGHNT, CDR2 YYREEE (reference sequence). The CDR3 spells CASSERGFLYEQYF. The CDR3 coding sequence is TGTGCCAGCAGCGAACGGGGCTTCCTCTACGAGCAGTACTTC.

J is TRBJ2-1 and V is TRBV9; possibly TRBD1 for D (5 bases). The CDR3 runs 14 residues. Germline loops: CDR1 SGDLS, CDR2 YYNGEE. The germline V and J ends were trimmed by 0 bases and 6 bases, with 10 bases remaining between them. This chain's CDR3 is CASSVAVQGNEQFF. The CDR3 DNA reads TGTGCCAGCAGCGTAGCTGTCCAGGGCAATGAGCAGTTCTTC.

This chain connects TRBV27 to TRBJ2-7; 10 nucleotides line up with TRBD2. Germline CDR1 MNHEY, CDR2 SMNVEV (reference sequence). V lost 6 bases, J lost 4 bases, and 18 bases stayed unmatched. CDR3 length: 18 amino acids. The CDR3 region is CASSPLGGRSGRAYEQYF. The CDR3, as DNA: TGTGCCAGCAGCCCCCTTGGGGGTCGGAGCGGGAGGGCATACGAGCAGTACTTC.

V is TRBV15 and J is TRBJ1-5, with D hard to call. With 0 bases removed from V and 6 bases from J, the gap between germline ends came to 12 bases. CDR3 length: 15 amino acids. From germline, CDR1 is LNHNV and CDR2 YYDKDF (reference sequence). CDR3 sequence: CATSRDLGQLQPQHF. The CDR3, as DNA: TGTGCCACCAGCAGAGATCTAGGCCAGCTTCAGCCCCAGCATTTT.

The rearrangement uses TRBV11-2 and TRBJ2-2, with D perhaps being TRBD1 or TRBD2 (5 bases each). The germline CDR1 and CDR2 sequences are SGHAT and FQNNGV. Trimming took off 1 base at V and 6 bases at J, with 12 bases between the two ends. This CDR3 spans 15 amino acids. CDR3 bases: TGTGCCAGCAGCTTAGCCCCTCGGGGCCCCGGGGAGCTGTTTTTT. Protein: CASSLAPRGPGELFF.

This chain uses TRBV14 with TRBJ2-7, with D possibly matching TRBD1 (5 bases). The V end lost 1 base, the J end lost 1 base, and 17 bases lay between the germline ends. Germline CDR1 and CDR2: SGHDN and FVKESK. This CDR3 is 17 amino acids long. CDR3 protein: CASSQVWGRVGSYEQYF. CDR3 bases: TGTGCCAGCAGCCAAGTATGGGGCAGGGTTGGGTCCTACGAGCAGTACTTC.

The chain uses TRBV10-3 and TRBJ1-2; no reliable D call. The germline CDR1 and CDR2 sequences are ENHRY and SYGVKD. The CDR3 length is 18 residues. V was shortened by 0 bases and J by 0 bases, with 17 bases between the two germline ends. In DNA form, the CDR3 reads TGTGCCATCAGTGAGTCGACTTCGGCAGCCAGTGCTAACTATGGCTACACCTTC. It translates to CAISESTSAASANYGYTF.

V is TRBV5-1 and J is TRBJ2-7, with TRBD1 identical over 7 bases. V gave up 7 bases and J gave up 4 bases; unmatched junction bases: 5. CDR1 is SGHRS and CDR2 is YFSETQ in the germline V gene. This CDR3 region has 12 residues. This chain's CDR3 is CASAGGTYEQYF. The DNA for the CDR3 is TGCGCCAGCGCAGGGGGAACTTACGAGCAGTACTTC. The whole variable domain, filled in from reference TRBV5-1 and TRBJ2-7, reads KAGVTQTPRYLIKTRGQQVTLSCSPISGHRSVSWYQQTPGQGLQFLFEYFSETQRNKGNFPGRFSGRQFSNSRSEMNVSTLELGDSALYLCASAGGTYEQYFGPGTRLTVT.

The chain joins TRBV5-1 to TRBJ2-7, with 8 bases matching TRBD2. After removal of 4 bases from V and 0 bases from J, the junction contained 9 bases not matched to a gene. The germline V gene has CDR1 SGHRS and CDR2 YFSETQ. CDR3 size: 16 residues. Here the CDR3 DNA reads TGCGCCAGCAGCCCCTGGACTAGCCGTAGCTCCTACGAGCAGTACTTC. It encodes CASSPWTSRSSYEQYF.

The chain couples TRBV9 to TRBJ2-5; TRBD2 aligns across 7 bases. The germline V gene has CDR1 SGDLS and CDR2 YYNGEE. V lost 4 bases and J lost 4; bases outside the gene matches: 4. The CDR3 has 13 amino acids. The CDR3 loop is CASSSGGRETQYF. CDR3 in DNA: TGTGCCAGCAGCTCGGGGGGTAGAGAGACCCAGTACTTC.

V gene TRBV19 combines with J gene TRBJ2-7, with D uncertain. V was pared by 6 bases and J by 3 bases, with 15 bases between. CDR1 and CDR2 (germline): LNHDA, SQIVND (reference sequence). The CDR3 contains 14 residues. Here the CDR3 reads CASSPAIGFYEQYF. Written as DNA, the CDR3 is TGTGCCAGTAGCCCTGCGATAGGGTTCTACGAGCAGTACTTC.

The chain recombines TRBV15 with TRBJ2-7, with D hard to call. CDR3 length equals 17 residues. Trimming stripped 3 bases from V and 0 bases from J, with 18 bases between. Germline CDR1 reads LNHNV; CDR2 reads YYDKDF (reference sequence). The CDR3 nucleotides are TGTGCCACCAGCAGTCCTTTTGTAGGCTCTCCCTCCTACGAGCAGTACTTC. Its translation: CATSSPFVGSPSYEQYF.

This chain uses TRBV4-1 with TRBJ2-7; D gene uncertain. The CDR3 sequence is 16 residues long. Germline-derived CDR1 and CDR2 are MGHRA and YSYEKL. Trimming cost V 0 bases and J 0 bases, with 12 bases left between them. The CDR3 spells CASSQELQQTSYEQYF. The CDR3 region has the DNA TGCGCCAGCAGCCAAGAACTCCAGCAGACCTCCTACGAGCAGTACTTC.

The rearrangement links TRBV27 to TRBJ2-7; 8 bases match TRBD1. This CDR3 has 14 residues. V shed 6 bases and J 2 bases; nucleotides not matched to a gene: 6. CDR1 is MNHEY, CDR2 SMNVEV, per germline (reference sequence). The CDR3 spells CASSTRDRPYEQYF. In DNA, the CDR3 is TGTGCCAGCAGCACCCGGGACAGGCCCTACGAGCAGTACTTC.

The V and J genes are TRBV10-3 and TRBJ2-1; possibly TRBD1 for D (6 bases). The CDR3 runs to 15 residues. V lost 2 bases, J lost 7 bases, and 15 bases lay in between. CDR1 is ENHRY and CDR2 is SYGVKD in the germline V gene. CDR3 DNA: TGTGCCATCAGTGAGCCGAACAGGGTTCGGAATGAGCAGTTCTTC. It specifies CAISEPNRVRNEQFF.

The chain links TRBV10-3 to TRBJ2-3; TRBD2 agrees at 11 bases. Germline loops: CDR1 ENHRY, CDR2 SYGVKD. The CDR3 covers 16 residues. The junction had 10 bases not matched to a gene; V was cut back by 6 bases and J by 5 bases. The CDR3 DNA sequence: TGTGCCATCAGCCCCGTACTAGCGGGAGCTCAAGATACGCAGTATTTT. Protein sequence: CAISPVLAGAQDTQYF.

The table lists this clone with a count of one. This chain joins TRBV28 and TRBJ2-7, with 9 bases that match TRBD1. J gave up 7 bases and V 8 bases, and 3 bases lay outside the gene matches. The CDR3 consists of 11 residues. CDR1 and CDR2 from the germline V gene are MDHEN and SYDVKM. In DNA form, the CDR3 reads TGTGCCAGCGGGACAGGGTATGAGCAGTACTTC. Its translation is CASGTGYEQYF.

The chain has TRBV5-4 and TRBJ1-1; a weak D match, TRBD1 (6 bases). Trimming took off 4 bases at V and 5 bases at J, with 18 bases between the two ends. The CDR3 runs 15 residues. CDR1 SGHNT and CDR2 YYREEE come from the germline V gene (reference sequence). The CDR3 is CASSPEAGAWTEAFF. Written as DNA, the CDR3 is TGTGCCAGCAGCCCCGAGGCGGGGGCATGGACTGAAGCTTTCTTT.

The V gene is TRBV16, the J gene TRBJ2-7; D remains unclear. V was shortened by 6 bases and J by 4 bases, with 16 bases between the two germline ends. Per the germline V gene, CDR1 is KGHSY and CDR2 is FQNENV. The CDR3 runs 14 residues. CDR3 amino acids: CASSSPGRVYEQYF. The CDR3 DNA reads TGTGCCAGCAGTAGCCCGGGCCGCGTATACGAGCAGTACTTC.

The rearrangement uses TRBV19 and TRBJ1-2, with a tentative D call TRBD1 (5 bases). V was shortened by 5 bases and J by 4 bases, with 14 bases between the two germline ends. The CDR3 sequence is 14 residues long. Germline V gene lookup returns CDR1 LNHDA and CDR2 SQIVND (reference sequence). The CDR3 coding sequence is TGTGCCAGTAGTGATGCAGGGTCTTCCTATGGCTACACCTTC. It encodes CASSDAGSSYGYTF.

This sequence joins TRBV28 and TRBJ2-4, with 10 bases matching TRBD2. Germline CDR1 and CDR2: MDHEN and SYDVKM. The CDR3 spans 14 residues. With 7 bases clipped from V and 10 bases from J, the junction kept 10 bases outside the gene matches. This CDR3 reads CASTPAGLAVIQYF. The CDR3 coding sequence is TGTGCCAGCACCCCGGCCGGACTAGCGGTTATTCAGTACTTC.

The chain combines TRBV19 with TRBJ1-4; 8 bases agree with TRBD1. The trim removed 6 bases at V and 4 bases at J, leaving 7 bases unmatched. The CDR3 loop spans 15 amino acids. Germline CDR1 reads LNHDA; CDR2 reads SQIVND (reference sequence). In DNA form, the CDR3 reads TGTGCCAGTAGCTCGACAGGGGTGGATAATGAAAAACTGTTTTTT. This codes for CASSSTGVDNEKLFF.